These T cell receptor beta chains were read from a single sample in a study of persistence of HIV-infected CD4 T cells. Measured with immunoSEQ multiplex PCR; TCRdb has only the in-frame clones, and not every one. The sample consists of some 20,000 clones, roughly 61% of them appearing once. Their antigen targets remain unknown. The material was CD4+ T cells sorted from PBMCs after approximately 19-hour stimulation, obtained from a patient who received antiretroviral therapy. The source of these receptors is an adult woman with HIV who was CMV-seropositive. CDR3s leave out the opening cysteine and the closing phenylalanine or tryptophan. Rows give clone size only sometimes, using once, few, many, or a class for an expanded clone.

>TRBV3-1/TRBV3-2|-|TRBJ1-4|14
ASSQDFRLTNEKLF
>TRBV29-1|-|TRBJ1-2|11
SVGTGYADGYT
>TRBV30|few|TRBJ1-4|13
AWRDRGTANEKLF
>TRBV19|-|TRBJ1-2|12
ASSTSGGSYGYT
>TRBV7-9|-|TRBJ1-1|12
ASSLDPVNTEAF
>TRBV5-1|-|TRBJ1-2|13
ASSSQGSPTYGYT
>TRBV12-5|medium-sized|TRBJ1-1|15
ASEPPGQGGSYTEAF
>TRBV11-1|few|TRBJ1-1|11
ASSRIGDTEAF
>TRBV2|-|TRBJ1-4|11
ASSVGTGRKLF
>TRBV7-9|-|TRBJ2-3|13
ASSLGSGGPDTQY
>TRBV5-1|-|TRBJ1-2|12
ASSLDNPNYGYT
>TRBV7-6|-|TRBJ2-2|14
ASSPRGQGASGELF
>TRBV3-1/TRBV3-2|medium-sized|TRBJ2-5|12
ASSQVHGQETQY
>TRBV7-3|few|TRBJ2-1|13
ASSLNGARGNEQF
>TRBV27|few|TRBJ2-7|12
ASSPTGQLYEQY
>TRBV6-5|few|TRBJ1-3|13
ASRRDPITGNTIY
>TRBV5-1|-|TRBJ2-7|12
ASSLTGEQGEQY
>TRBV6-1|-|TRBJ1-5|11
ASSEQANQPQH
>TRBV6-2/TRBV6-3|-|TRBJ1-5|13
ASSYGDYSNQPQH
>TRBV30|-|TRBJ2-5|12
AWSRLAGGETQY
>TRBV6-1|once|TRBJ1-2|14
ASSGFRGAIFYGYT
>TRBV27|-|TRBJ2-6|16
ASTLGGQGRPGANVLT
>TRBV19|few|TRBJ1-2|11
ASSTPQSYGYT
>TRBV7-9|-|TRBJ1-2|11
ASSWGQEYGYT
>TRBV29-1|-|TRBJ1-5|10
SVGGQDQPQH
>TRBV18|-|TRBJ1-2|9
ASSPGTGNT
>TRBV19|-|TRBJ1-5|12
ASTYRGVSQPQH
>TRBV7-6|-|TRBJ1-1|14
ASSSRLDRDGSEAF
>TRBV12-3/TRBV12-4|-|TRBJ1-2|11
ASSRQSGHGYT
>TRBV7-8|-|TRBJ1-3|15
ASSPMGQPFSGNTIY
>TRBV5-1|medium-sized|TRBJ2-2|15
ASSHRGTGANTGELF
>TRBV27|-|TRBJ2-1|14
ASSPYTGLAGDEQF
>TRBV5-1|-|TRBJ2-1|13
ASSVSGTSGNEQF
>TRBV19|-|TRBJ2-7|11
ASTLDRGNEQY
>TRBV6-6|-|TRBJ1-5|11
ASSYSWGQPQH
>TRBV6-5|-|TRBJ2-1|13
ASSRWRGGRNEQF
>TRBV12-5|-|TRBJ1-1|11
ASGLDMNTEAF
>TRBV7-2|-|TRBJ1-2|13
ASSLAGQLVYGYT
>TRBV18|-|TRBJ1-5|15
ASSPTPPGQSNQPQH
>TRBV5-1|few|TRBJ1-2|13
ASSLVAGTGQGYT
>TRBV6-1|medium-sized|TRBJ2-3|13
ASSELGGPTDTQY
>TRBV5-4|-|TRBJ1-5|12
ASSLDTGDEPQH
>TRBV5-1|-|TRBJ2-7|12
ASSPDGTGEKQY
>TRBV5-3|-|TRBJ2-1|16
ARSFITGGADTDNEQF
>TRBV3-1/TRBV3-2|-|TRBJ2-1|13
ASSQVRGGYNEQF
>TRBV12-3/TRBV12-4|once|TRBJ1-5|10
ASSSTYQPQH
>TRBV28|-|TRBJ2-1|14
ASSLPPSGGINEQF
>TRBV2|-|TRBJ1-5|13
ASNEGGQSNQPQH
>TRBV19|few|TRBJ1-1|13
ASSLRTGLLTEAF
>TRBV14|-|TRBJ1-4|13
ASSPWTGANEKLF
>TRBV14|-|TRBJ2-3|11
ASSQRVTDTQY
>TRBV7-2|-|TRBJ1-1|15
ASSSPGQGMVGTEAF
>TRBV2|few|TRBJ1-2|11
ASSPRGTGGYT
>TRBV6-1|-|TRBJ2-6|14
ASSEALLSGANVLT